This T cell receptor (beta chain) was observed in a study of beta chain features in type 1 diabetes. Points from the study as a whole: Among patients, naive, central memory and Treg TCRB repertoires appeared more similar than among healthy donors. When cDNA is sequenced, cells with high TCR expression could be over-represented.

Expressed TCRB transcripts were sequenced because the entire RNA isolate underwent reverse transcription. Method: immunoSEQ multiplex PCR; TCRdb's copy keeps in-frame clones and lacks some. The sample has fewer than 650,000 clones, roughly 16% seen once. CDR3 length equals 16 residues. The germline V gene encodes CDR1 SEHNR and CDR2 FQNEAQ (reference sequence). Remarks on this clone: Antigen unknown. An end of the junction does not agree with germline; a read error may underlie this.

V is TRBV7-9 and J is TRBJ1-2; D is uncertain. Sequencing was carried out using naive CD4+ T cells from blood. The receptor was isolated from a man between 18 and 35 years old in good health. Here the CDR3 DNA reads TGCGCCAGCAGCTTAGGCGGTTGGGCCCCTAACTATGGCTACACCTTC. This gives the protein CASSLGGWAPNYGYTF.